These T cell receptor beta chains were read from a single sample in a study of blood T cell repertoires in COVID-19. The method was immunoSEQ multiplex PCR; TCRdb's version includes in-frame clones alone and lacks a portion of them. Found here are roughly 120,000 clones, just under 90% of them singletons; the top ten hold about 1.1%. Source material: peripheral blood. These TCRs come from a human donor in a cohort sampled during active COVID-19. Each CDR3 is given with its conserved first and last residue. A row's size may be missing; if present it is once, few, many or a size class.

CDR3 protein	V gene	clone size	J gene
CASSPSDGGYEQYF	TRBV5-1	.	TRBJ2-7
CASSLRGTDTQYF	TRBV19	.	TRBJ2-3
CASTKGTGWAYEQYF	TRBV18	.	TRBJ2-7
CASSFRATSYNEQFF	TRBV19	.	TRBJ2-1
CASSLFRGDKEQFF	TRBV28	.	TRBJ2-1
CASSLLGGATEAFF	TRBV7-3	.	TRBJ1-1
CATSGGRGMFNEQFF	TRBV24-1	once	TRBJ2-1
CASSRTGDNSPLHF	TRBV19	.	TRBJ1-6
CASSLGQGLDYGYTF	TRBV27	.	TRBJ1-2
CASSLAGTGSTGELFF	TRBV7-9	.	TRBJ2-2
CASNSRYEQYF	TRBV6-5	.	TRBJ2-7
CASSTDREPRGNTIYF	TRBV21-1	.	TRBJ1-3
CASTSGTGFNEKLFF	TRBV4-2	once	TRBJ1-4
CASSDRLAGGDTQYF	TRBV2	once	TRBJ2-3
CASSDFLWGQRDHNEQFF	TRBV6-1	once	TRBJ2-1
CASSLPRPRDSPFQYF	TRBV7-9	once	TRBJ2-4
CASSDSQGAHYEQYF	TRBV2	once	TRBJ2-7
CASTRGGNTEAFF	TRBV5-1	.	TRBJ1-1
CASSQDLRETQYF	TRBV3-1/TRBV3-2	.	TRBJ2-5
CASSLRDRGSEETQYF	TRBV21-1	.	TRBJ2-5
CASSSRGGPQGYNEQFF	TRBV7-3	once	TRBJ2-1
CASSEIGRGVDYEQYF	TRBV25-1	.	TRBJ2-7
CASSLARGTGVYSNQPQHF	TRBV7-8	.	TRBJ1-5
CATRGGGYNEQFF	TRBV24-1	.	TRBJ2-1
CASSYTGIIETQYF	TRBV6-2/TRBV6-3	.	TRBJ2-5